This T cell receptor beta chain stems from a study of T cell responses to AZD1222 COVID-19 vaccine (dated by TCRdb to the early 2020s). Turning to the overall study: A total of more than 230 trial participants underwent TCR sequencing, of whom under 220 had received two doses of AZD1222 and 26 had received two doses of the MenACWY control vaccine. Trial participants were enrolled by age into 18-55, 56-69 and 70-plus year subgroups, with around 140, 26 and 57 TCR-sequenced participants respectively. The full study reports these points: Participants were mostly white British and included more females than males, and it was suggested by the authors that clonal diversity may have been underestimated. The 56-69-year group was small, and its depth increase did not reach significance, likely because of low power. Reportedly, almost half of the unique spike-specific TCRs recognized epitopes lying outside the regions that are mutated in the B.1.351 and B.1.1.7 variants. Because no samples from the day 14 peak response were available, repertoires could be characterized only after the peak T cell response. A significant rise in spike-specific TCR breadth and depth was observed after two AZD1222 doses relative to day 0 and relative to MenACWY recipients. The whole spike protein was spanned by vaccine-associated CD4 TCRs, and dominant responses were seen in regions 160-218 and 743-854. Only a handful of AZD1222 recipients were SARS-CoV-2 seropositive at baseline, limiting conclusions about previously exposed vaccinees.

Inclusive of the bounding cysteine and phenylalanine, the CDR3 is 16 residues long. Kept here is only the CDR3 DNA, which spans 48 bases and is read in frame from base 1. Via the germline V gene, CDR1 is SGHTA and CDR2 FQGNSA. Trimming removed 4 bases from V and 0 bases from J; the gene matches leave 5 bases unexplained. The CDR3 regions of human TCRbeta chains were analyzed by immunosequencing. In the source study's methods: TCRs in the repertoires were matched against a reference library of SARS-CoV-2-specific TCRs that had been generated with the MIRA antigen-specificity platform. Breadth was defined as the fraction of unique TCRs that were SARS-CoV-2-associated. Depth was defined as the fraction of total T cells that were SARS-CoV-2-associated. Using the MIRA data, each spike-specific TCR was mapped to the spike region that the TCR reacts to and placed in a CD4 or CD8 class. Log10-transformed breadth and depth values were compared by one-way ANOVA with Sidak's multiple comparisons tests. Held by TCRdb, this immuneACCESS table contains in-frame sequences only and omits some clones. Under half of the omission traces to an unresolved V gene where checked; the cause of the rest is unknown. V, J and clone size are taken as reported in that table, and D and trimming were inferred from the DNA itself. This sample lists 150,000 to 200,000 clones; around 88% were detected once. 11% of the sample belongs to the ten largest clones.

This clone came up once. Its antigen has not been determined. No clone much larger than this one lies a single base away; base qualities are absent. Taken with the paper, the label for time point translates to: about 28 days (+/-7) after the second vaccine dose. AZD1222 recipients whose second dose came at about 4 weeks and those whose second dose came at about 12 weeks were combined into one group, since spike-specific TCR depth and breadth did not differ between the two schedules. The vaccinee samples were drawn from two UK trials, COV001 and COV002, one of which was a single-blind randomized controlled phase 2/3 trial testing AZD1222 (ChAdOx1 nCoV-19) in healthy adults. Trial participant PBMC samples were collected at day 0 and day 28 after the second dose for TCRbeta chain sequencing.

This sequence uses TRBV7-2 and TRBJ2-7; TRBD2 matches 11 bases in the middle. This clonotype was sampled from an adult who received the AZD1222 COVID-19 vaccine. Sequences were derived from peripheral blood, sampled 28 days after the second AZD1222 dose. Here the CDR3 is given as CASSSPGLAVSYEQYF. The sequenced DNA is TGTGCCAGCAGCTCGCCGGGACTAGCGGTCTCCTACGAGCAGTACTTC. Joined to the reference TRBV7-2 and TRBJ2-7 proteins, this CDR3 gives the full variable domain: GAGVSQSPSNKVTEKGKDVELRCDPISGHTALYWYRQSLGQGLEFLIYFQGNSAPDKSGLPSDRFSAERTGGSVSTLTIQRTQQEDSAVYLCASSSPGLAVSYEQYFGPGTRLTVT.